The next 10 T cell receptor beta chains were all read from a single sample in a study of T cell repertoires in cytomegalovirus infection. Their target antigens are unknown. In TCRdb, the reads were re-called with MiXCR into one record per CDR3 protein. The table lists some 350,000 distinct CDR3 sequences, 25% to 30% of them singletons. The material sequenced was cultured PBMCs, taken from culture after CMV antigen stimulation. All receptors derive from a human donor in good health (CMV status not recorded). Some clones in this sample may be carry-over from other donors' samples.

CDR3 region: CASSYRPQNSPLHF. The CDR3 DNA reads TGTGCCAGCAGTTATAGGCCCCAGAATTCACCCCTCCACTTT. This chain connects TRBV6-6 to TRBJ1-6; no clear D. Germline V gives CDR1 MNHNY, CDR2 SVGAGI (reference sequence). This CDR3 spans 14 amino acids. With 3 bases removed from V and 7 bases from J, the gap between germline ends came to 10 bases.

The chain carries TRBV20-1 and TRBJ1-6, with D hard to call. Germline CDR1 is DFQATT and CDR2 is SNEGSKA (reference sequence). The ends were cut back, 5 bases at V and 7 bases at J, with 9 bases in the middle. This CDR3 is 12 amino acids long. In DNA form, the CDR3 reads TGCAGTGCTTACTCCCTAAATTCACCCCTCCACTTT. Translated: CSAYSLNSPLHF.

The CDR3 sequence is CASSRAGISGEDQPQHF. The CDR3 nucleotides are TGTGCCAGCAGCCGAGCAGGGATATCAGGGGAGGATCAGCCCCAGCATTTT. The chain links TRBV7-9 to TRBJ1-5; D perhaps matches TRBD1 (6 bases). The CDR3 runs 17 residues. Germline V lookup: CDR1 SEHNR, CDR2 FQNEAQ (reference sequence). V dropped 5 bases and J dropped 5 bases, with 22 bases sitting between them.

The chain couples TRBV9 to TRBJ2-5; tentative D call: TRBD2 (7 bases). The CDR3 totals 19 residues. V was trimmed by 5 bases and J by 2 bases, leaving 28 bases between them. Germline CDR1 SGDLS, CDR2 YYNGEE. The CDR3 sequence: CASSARGGALLGNQETQYF. In DNA, the CDR3 is TGTGCCAGCAGTGCTAGGGGGGGCGCTCTCCTCGGGAATCAAGAGACCCAGTACTTC.

V is TRBV19 and J is TRBJ2-7, with unresolved D. The V and J ends lost 1 base and 5 bases respectively, with 9 bases between them. In germline, CDR1 is LNHDA, CDR2 SQIVND (reference sequence). This CDR3 is built from 13 residues. CDR3 protein: CASSIATRNEQYF. CDR3 sequence (DNA): TGTGCCAGTAGTATAGCGACACGGAACGAGCAGTACTTC. The full variable domain, completed using reference TRBV19 and TRBJ2-7, is DGGITQSPKYLFRKEGQNVTLSCEQNLNHDAMYWYRQDPGQGLRLIYYSQIVNDFQKGDIAEGYSVSREKKESFPLTVTSAQKNPTAFYLCASSIATRNEQYFGPGTRLTVT.

The chain employs TRBV6-6 and TRBJ1-2; 10 bases map to TRBD1. The CDR3 is 14 residues long. Germline V gives CDR1 MNHNY, CDR2 SVGAGI (reference sequence). J was trimmed by 2 bases and V by 6 bases; bases with no gene match: 3. The CDR3 loop is CASRGQGTNYGYTF. The CDR3 nucleotides are TGTGCCAGCAGGGGACAGGGGACAAACTATGGCTACACCTTC.

The chain combines TRBV5-7 with TRBJ2-2; 8 nucleotides line up with TRBD1. TRBV5-7 is known as an ORF, though its function is uncertain. V was pared by 2 bases and J by 3 bases, with 6 bases of the junction left unmatched. This CDR3 has 16 amino acids. The CDR3 reads CASSFLPGQDTGELFF. CDR3 in DNA: TGTGCCAGCAGCTTCCTCCCGGGACAGGACACCGGGGAGCTGTTTTTT.

For the CDR3, the DNA is TGTGCCAGCAGCTTAATGCGCAGCACTGAAGCTTTCTTT. Its translation: CASSLMRSTEAFF. The chain combines TRBV11-2 with TRBJ1-1; D is ambiguous. The CDR3 extends over 13 amino acids. The V end lost 2 bases, the J end lost 4 bases, and 8 bases lay between the germline ends. Per the germline V gene, CDR1 is SGHAT and CDR2 is FQNNGV.

This clonotype was counted between two and nine times. For the CDR3, the DNA is TGTGCCAGCAGCTTAGTGTTTGGGACCCCCTACTACGAGCAGTACTTC. This translates into CASSLVFGTPYYEQYF. The chain recombines TRBV11-2 with TRBJ2-7; D assignment may be TRBD1 or TRBD2 (5 bases each). Trimming took 1 base from V and 3 from J, leaving 16 bases between them. Germline CDR1 is SGHAT and CDR2 is FQNNGV. The CDR3 runs 16 residues.

Many counts were recorded for this clonotype. The chain joins TRBV19 to TRBJ1-5; possibly TRBD1 for D (5 bases). CDR1 is LNHDA, CDR2 SQIVND, per germline (reference sequence). CDR3 length equals 18 residues. V was clipped by 6 bases and J by 0 bases, with 21 bases between them. This CDR3 is CASSQGAPTTVSNQPQHF. The DNA of the CDR3 is TGTGCCAGTAGCCAGGGTGCCCCAACGACAGTTAGCAATCAGCCCCAGCATTTT. The full variable domain, completed using reference TRBV19 and TRBJ1-5, is DGGITQSPKYLFRKEGQNVTLSCEQNLNHDAMYWYRQDPGQGLRLIYYSQIVNDFQKGDIAEGYSVSREKKESFPLTVTSAQKNPTAFYLCASSQGAPTTVSNQPQHFGDGTRLSIL.